This T cell receptor beta chain was sequenced in a study of T cell responses to AZD1222 COVID-19 vaccine. Study-wide results and limits: Sampled repertoires all dated from after the peak T cell response.

Germline V gene lookup returns CDR1 LNHDA and CDR2 SQIVND (reference sequence). Unmatched junction bases numbered 15, after V lost 6 bases and J lost 5 bases. The CDR3 totals 17 residues. Details on this clone: Its matching antigen is unknown.

TCRdb keeps only in-frame clones here, not all; method: immunoSEQ multiplex PCR. The sample lists roughly 150,000 clones; 80% to 95% were seen once. This chain joins TRBV19 and TRBJ1-2; 10 bases are shared with TRBD1. This sample comprised peripheral blood, obtained on day 0 of AZD1222 vaccination. The TCR sequence derives from an adult in good health. The CDR3 loop reads CASSSGGGQGLRYGYTF. CDR3 nucleotide sequence: TGTGCCAGTAGCAGCGGAGGGGGACAGGGGCTGCGGTATGGCTACACCTTC.